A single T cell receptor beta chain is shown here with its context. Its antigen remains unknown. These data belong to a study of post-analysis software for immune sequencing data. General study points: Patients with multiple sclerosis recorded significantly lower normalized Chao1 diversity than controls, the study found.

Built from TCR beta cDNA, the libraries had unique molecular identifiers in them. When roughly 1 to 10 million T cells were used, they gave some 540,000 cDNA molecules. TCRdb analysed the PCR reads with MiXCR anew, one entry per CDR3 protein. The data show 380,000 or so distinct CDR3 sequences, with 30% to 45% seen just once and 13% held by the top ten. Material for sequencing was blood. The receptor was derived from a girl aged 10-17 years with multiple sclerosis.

The CDR3 coding sequence is TGTGCCAGCAGCTTAGGGGCACAGGGTAGTGAAAAACTGTTTTTT. Its protein product is CASSLGAQGSEKLFF. The chain recombines TRBV11-2 with TRBJ1-4; TRBD1 is a possible D gene (6 bases). Trimming pared 1 base from V and 7 bases from J, leaving 13 bases between. CDR1 SGHAT and CDR2 FQNNGV come from the germline V gene. This CDR3 contains 15 residues.